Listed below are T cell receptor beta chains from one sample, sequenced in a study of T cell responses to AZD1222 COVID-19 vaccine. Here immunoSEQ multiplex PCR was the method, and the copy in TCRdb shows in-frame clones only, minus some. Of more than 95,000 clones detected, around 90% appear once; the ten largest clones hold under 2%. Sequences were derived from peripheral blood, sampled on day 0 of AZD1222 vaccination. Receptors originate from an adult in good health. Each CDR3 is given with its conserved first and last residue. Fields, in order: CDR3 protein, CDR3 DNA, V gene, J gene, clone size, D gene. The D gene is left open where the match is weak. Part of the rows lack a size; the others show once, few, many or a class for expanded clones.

CDR3 protein: CASSRYGPSGSTDTQYF
CDR3 DNA: TGTGCCAGCAGCCGCTACGGGCCTAGCGGGAGCACAGATACGCAGTATTTT
V gene: TRBV7-3
J gene: TRBJ2-3
clone size: -
D gene: TRBD2

CDR3 protein: CASSGPPRDSYNSPLHF
CDR3 DNA: TGTGCCAGCAGCGGACCGCCTCGGGACAGTTATAATTCACCCCTCCACTTT
V gene: TRBV28
J gene: TRBJ1-6
clone size: -
D gene: TRBD1

CDR3 protein: CASRGAYEQYF
CDR3 DNA: TGTGCCAGCAGGGGGGCCTACGAGCAGTACTTC
V gene: TRBV12-3/TRBV12-4
J gene: TRBJ2-7
clone size: -
D gene: -

CDR3 protein: CASSFTGIQETQYF
CDR3 DNA: TGTGCCAGCAGCTTCACAGGTATCCAAGAGACCCAGTACTTC
V gene: TRBV11-1
J gene: TRBJ2-5
clone size: -
D gene: -

CDR3 protein: CASSLAGVEEQYF
CDR3 DNA: TGTGCCAGCAGTTTAGCGGGAGTCGAAGAGCAGTACTTC
V gene: TRBV12-3/TRBV12-4
J gene: TRBJ2-7
clone size: -
D gene: -

CDR3 protein: CASSPGTSGGNTIYF
CDR3 DNA: TGCGCCAGCAGCCCGGGGACCAGTGGAGGAAACACCATATATTTT
V gene: TRBV5-1
J gene: TRBJ1-3
clone size: -
D gene: -

CDR3 protein: CASSLGLIVQPQHF
CDR3 DNA: TGTGCCAGCAGCTTAGGCCTGATCGTCCAGCCCCAGCATTTT
V gene: TRBV13
J gene: TRBJ1-5
clone size: many
D gene: -

CDR3 protein: CAISESGRGNTEAFF
CDR3 DNA: TGTGCCATCAGTGAGTCGGGCAGGGGGAACACTGAAGCTTTCTTT
V gene: TRBV10-3
J gene: TRBJ1-1
clone size: -
D gene: -

CDR3 protein: CASSQAGSWEVSYNEQFF
CDR3 DNA: TGTGCCAGCAGCCAAGCAGGGAGCTGGGAAGTTTCCTACAATGAGCAGTTCTTC
V gene: TRBV14
J gene: TRBJ2-1
clone size: -
D gene: -

CDR3 protein: CASGLLQGGTGELFF
CDR3 DNA: TGTGCCAGCGGACTCCTTCAGGGGGGCACCGGGGAGCTGTTTTTT
V gene: TRBV7-2
J gene: TRBJ2-2
clone size: -
D gene: -

CDR3 protein: CASSYSTLAKNIQYF
CDR3 DNA: TGTGCCAGCAGTTACTCGACTTTAGCCAAAAACATTCAGTACTTC
V gene: TRBV6-5
J gene: TRBJ2-4
clone size: -
D gene: -

CDR3 protein: CASSLTLLGEQYF
CDR3 DNA: TGTGCCAGCAGTTTGACTCTATTGGGCGAGCAGTACTTC
V gene: TRBV12-3/TRBV12-4
J gene: TRBJ2-7
clone size: -
D gene: -

CDR3 protein: CASSVGTGGEQYF
CDR3 DNA: TGTGCCAGCAGCGTGGGAACAGGGGGCGAGCAGTACTTC
V gene: TRBV9
J gene: TRBJ2-7
clone size: once
D gene: TRBD1

CDR3 protein: CASSERRGYEQYF
CDR3 DNA: TGTGCCAGCAGTGAACGGCGAGGTTACGAGCAGTACTTC
V gene: TRBV2
J gene: TRBJ2-7
clone size: -
D gene: -

CDR3 protein: CASSFLAGASYNEQFF
CDR3 DNA: TGCGCCAGCAGCTTTTTAGCGGGAGCCTCCTACAATGAGCAGTTCTTC
V gene: TRBV5-1
J gene: TRBJ2-1
clone size: once
D gene: TRBD2

CDR3 protein: CASSVLTGGQETQYF
CDR3 DNA: TGCGCCAGCAGCGTCCTGACAGGGGGCCAAGAGACCCAGTACTTC
V gene: TRBV5-1
J gene: TRBJ2-5
clone size: -
D gene: TRBD1

CDR3 protein: CASSSLSPNFSVKLFF
CDR3 DNA: TGTGCCAGTAGCTCTCTCTCGCCCAACTTCAGTGTAAAACTGTTTTTT
V gene: TRBV19
J gene: TRBJ1-4
clone size: -
D gene: -

CDR3 protein: CATSRDPGSSYEQYF
CDR3 DNA: TGTGCCACCAGCAGAGATCCCGGAAGCTCCTACGAGCAGTACTTC
V gene: TRBV15
J gene: TRBJ2-7
clone size: -
D gene: -

CDR3 protein: CASSQDLYDPLAYNEQFF
CDR3 DNA: TGTGCCAGCAGCCAAGATCTTTACGACCCCCTAGCCTACAATGAGCAGTTCTTC
V gene: TRBV3-1/TRBV3-2
J gene: TRBJ2-1
clone size: -
D gene: -

CDR3 protein: CASSYRLGSNQPQHF
CDR3 DNA: TGTGCCAGCAGTTACCGATTGGGGAGCAATCAGCCCCAGCATTTT
V gene: TRBV6-5
J gene: TRBJ1-5
clone size: -
D gene: -

CDR3 protein: CASSEGSDRGNTIYF
CDR3 DNA: TGTGCCAGCAGTGAAGGGTCGGACAGGGGGAACACCATATATTTT
V gene: TRBV6-1
J gene: TRBJ1-3
clone size: -
D gene: TRBD1

CDR3 protein: CASSYFGGASYGYTF
CDR3 DNA: TGTGCCAGCAGTTACTTCGGGGGCGCATCCTATGGCTACACCTTC
V gene: TRBV6-2/TRBV6-3
J gene: TRBJ1-2
clone size: -
D gene: -

CDR3 protein: CASSATSGAYEQYF
CDR3 DNA: TGTGCCAGTAGCGCGACTAGCGGAGCCTACGAGCAGTACTTC
V gene: TRBV19
J gene: TRBJ2-7
clone size: -
D gene: TRBD2

CDR3 protein: CASSSGRTVPYEQYF
CDR3 DNA: TGTGCCAGCAGCTCAGGGAGAACGGTACCCTACGAGCAGTACTTC
V gene: TRBV3-1/TRBV3-2
J gene: TRBJ2-7
clone size: once
D gene: -

CDR3 protein: CASSLGQQETQYF
CDR3 DNA: TGTGCCAGCAGCTTAGGACAACAAGAGACCCAGTACTTC
V gene: TRBV7-9
J gene: TRBJ2-5
clone size: once
D gene: -

CDR3 protein: CASSEGGLVYEQYF
CDR3 DNA: TGTGCCAGTAGTGAAGGCGGTCTAGTCTACGAGCAGTACTTC
V gene: TRBV19
J gene: TRBJ2-7
clone size: -
D gene: -

CDR3 protein: CAWSVGAEPGEPFF
CDR3 DNA: TGTGCCTGGAGTGTGGGGGCGGAGCCCGGGGAGCCGTTTTTT
V gene: TRBV30
J gene: TRBJ2-2
clone size: -
D gene: -

CDR3 protein: CASSPWTPLLATNEKLFF
CDR3 DNA: TGCGCCAGCAGCCCCTGGACACCCCTCCTTGCAACTAATGAAAAACTGTTTTTT
V gene: TRBV5-1
J gene: TRBJ1-4
clone size: -
D gene: -

CDR3 protein: CASSQEGWDTQYF
CDR3 DNA: TGCGCCAGCAGCCAAGAGGGGTGGGATACGCAGTATTTT
V gene: TRBV4-3
J gene: TRBJ2-3
clone size: -
D gene: -

CDR3 protein: CASRTGGDEKLFF
CDR3 DNA: TGTGCCAGCAGGACAGGGGGTGATGAAAAACTGTTTTTT
V gene: TRBV6-5
J gene: TRBJ1-4
clone size: -
D gene: TRBD1

CDR3 protein: CASSIKADSGNTIYF
CDR3 DNA: TGTGCCAGTAGTATCAAGGCTGACTCTGGAAACACCATATATTTT
V gene: TRBV19
J gene: TRBJ1-3
clone size: -
D gene: -

CDR3 protein: CASTGTGTGYGKLFF
CDR3 DNA: TGCGCCAGCACCGGTACCGGGACAGGGTACGGAAAACTGTTTTTT
V gene: TRBV4-1
J gene: TRBJ1-4
clone size: -
D gene: TRBD1

CDR3 protein: CASRTSGSYEQYF
CDR3 DNA: TGTGCCAGCAGGACTAGCGGGAGCTACGAGCAGTACTTC
V gene: TRBV19
J gene: TRBJ2-7
clone size: -
D gene: TRBD2

CDR3 protein: CATSFTGATNTGELFF
CDR3 DNA: TGTGCCACCTCATTTACTGGCGCAACCAACACCGGGGAGCTGTTTTTT
V gene: TRBV3-1/TRBV3-2
J gene: TRBJ2-2
clone size: few
D gene: -

CDR3 protein: CAISESISGTGGFGYTF
CDR3 DNA: TGTGCCATCAGTGAGTCGATTTCGGGGACAGGAGGGTTCGGCTACACCTTC
V gene: TRBV10-3
J gene: TRBJ1-2
clone size: -
D gene: TRBD1

CDR3 protein: CASSNRDRELGEQFF
CDR3 DNA: TGTGCCAGCAGCAACCGGGACAGGGAGTTGGGTGAGCAGTTCTTC
V gene: TRBV6-4
J gene: TRBJ2-1
clone size: -
D gene: TRBD1

CDR3 protein: CASSSDPGRFYGYTF
CDR3 DNA: TGTGCCAGCAGCTCGGACCCGGGACGGTTCTATGGCTACACCTTC
V gene: TRBV7-2
J gene: TRBJ1-2
clone size: -
D gene: -

CDR3 protein: CATSDFLPGRGEETQYF
CDR3 DNA: TGTGCCACCAGTGATTTTCTTCCAGGGAGGGGGGAAGAGACCCAGTACTTC
V gene: TRBV24-1
J gene: TRBJ2-5
clone size: -
D gene: -

CDR3 protein: CAWSLNRWTGTGNYEQYF
CDR3 DNA: TGTGCCTGGAGCCTCAACCGCTGGACCGGGACAGGGAACTACGAGCAGTACTTC
V gene: TRBV30
J gene: TRBJ2-7
clone size: -
D gene: TRBD1

CDR3 protein: CASTFRDRGMRSNQPQHF
CDR3 DNA: TGTGCCAGTACCTTCCGGGACAGGGGTATGAGGAGCAATCAGCCCCAGCATTTT
V gene: TRBV19
J gene: TRBJ1-5
clone size: few
D gene: TRBD1

CDR3 protein: CASSFLRGDGYTF
CDR3 DNA: TGTGCCAGCAGCTTTCTTCGGGGGGATGGCTACACCTTC
V gene: TRBV13
J gene: TRBJ1-2
clone size: -
D gene: -

CDR3 protein: CASSPDRVLGSYEQYF
CDR3 DNA: TGTGCCAGCAGCCCGGACAGGGTTCTTGGTTCCTACGAGCAGTACTTC
V gene: TRBV13
J gene: TRBJ2-7
clone size: -
D gene: TRBD1

CDR3 protein: CASSVEGAGGPRNEQFF
CDR3 DNA: TGTGCCAGCAGCGTAGAAGGGGCGGGAGGGCCTAGGAATGAGCAGTTCTTC
V gene: TRBV9
J gene: TRBJ2-1
clone size: -
D gene: TRBD2

CDR3 protein: CASSTTGVGEAFF
CDR3 DNA: TGTGCCAGTAGTACCACAGGGGTAGGTGAAGCTTTCTTT
V gene: TRBV19
J gene: TRBJ1-1
clone size: -
D gene: TRBD1

CDR3 protein: CSVEADSYEQYF
CDR3 DNA: TGCAGCGTTGAGGCGGATTCCTACGAGCAGTACTTC
V gene: TRBV29-1
J gene: TRBJ2-7
clone size: -
D gene: -

CDR3 protein: CASSPQWREGLRGEQFF
CDR3 DNA: TGTGCCAGCAGCCCCCAGTGGCGGGAGGGCCTCCGCGGTGAGCAGTTCTTC
V gene: TRBV7-9
J gene: TRBJ2-1
clone size: -
D gene: TRBD2

CDR3 protein: CASSPGTGNQPQHF
CDR3 DNA: TGTGCCAGCTCACCTGGCACCGGCAATCAGCCCCAGCATTTT
V gene: TRBV18
J gene: TRBJ1-5
clone size: -
D gene: -

CDR3 protein: CASSFSSGSGDTQYF
CDR3 DNA: TGTGCCAGCAGCTTTTCTAGCGGGAGCGGAGATACGCAGTATTTT
V gene: TRBV11-3
J gene: TRBJ2-3
clone size: -
D gene: TRBD2

CDR3 protein: CASRATGGTEAFF
CDR3 DNA: TGCGCCAGCAGGGCTACAGGGGGCACTGAAGCTTTCTTT
V gene: TRBV10-1
J gene: TRBJ1-1
clone size: -
D gene: TRBD1

CDR3 protein: CASSRPGGTEAFF
CDR3 DNA: TGTGCCAGCAGCCGCCCTGGGGGGACTGAAGCTTTCTTT
V gene: TRBV9
J gene: TRBJ1-1
clone size: -
D gene: -

CDR3 protein: CASSPTLADYEQYF
CDR3 DNA: TGTGCCAGCAGCCCTACGCTAGCGGACTACGAGCAGTACTTC
V gene: TRBV5-6
J gene: TRBJ2-7
clone size: -
D gene: TRBD2

CDR3 protein: CASRTGQNYGYTF
CDR3 DNA: TGTGCCAGCAGGACTGGACAAAACTATGGCTACACCTTC
V gene: TRBV28
J gene: TRBJ1-2
clone size: -
D gene: -

CDR3 protein: CASSFSTDTQYF
CDR3 DNA: TGTGCCAGCAGCTTTAGCACAGATACGCAGTATTTT
V gene: TRBV11-2
J gene: TRBJ2-3
clone size: -
D gene: -